This TCR beta chain was sequenced for a study of cytomegalovirus exposure and HLA in healthy donors. Across the whole study: Across 350 to 500 genotyped donors, roughly 80% landed in the Caucasian-associated ancestry cluster.

With regard to this clone: Its target is not known.

Germline CDR1 and CDR2: KGHSH and LQKENI. CDR3 size: 16 residues. Germline trimming cut 3 bases from V and 6 bases from J; bases unmatched to any gene: 4. Study-wide results and limits: According to reports, the classifier identified cytomegalovirus status with high specificity and sensitivity. An observed cluster of highly shared sequence variants was recorded as a likely sequencing artifact.

PCR amplification relied on 60 Vbeta primers (plus 13 Jbeta primers). Sequencing was performed with immunoSEQ multiplex PCR; in TCRdb, only in-frame clones are kept and a portion is missing. The sample lists about 130,000 clones, approximately 80% occurring once. The chain has TRBV18 and TRBJ2-1, with 14 bases fitting TRBD2. The specimen sequenced was PBMCs. This sequence originates from a male donor in good health and CMV-seropositive. The CDR3 reads CASSPLGLAGGNEQFF. The CDR3 DNA sequence: TGTGCCAGCTCACCCCTAGGACTAGCGGGGGGCAATGAGCAGTTCTTC.